This TCR beta chain was captured in a study of T cell responses to AZD1222 COVID-19 vaccine. Study-level points and caveats: Possibly, clonal diversity was underestimated; donors were largely white British and included more females.

The CDR3 runs to 14 residues. From germline, CDR1 is LNHDA and CDR2 SQIVND (reference sequence). Trimming removed 8 bases from V and 0 bases from J; junction bases left unmatched: 3. With regard to this clone: Its antigen is unidentified.

The assay was immunoSEQ multiplex PCR, and TCRdb's table has in-frame clones only and misses some. This sample has some 130,000 clones, with over 90% found just once. This chain joins TRBV19 and TRBJ1-3, with TRBD1 matching 8 bases. The sequences come from peripheral blood, collected on day 0 of AZD1222 vaccination. The TCR was taken from an adult in good health. DNA for the CDR3: TGTGCCAGTCGGACAGGGCACTCTGGAAACACCATATATTTT. Encoded protein: CASRTGHSGNTIYF. Variable domain in full (rest from reference TRBV19 and TRBJ1-3): DGGITQSPKYLFRKEGQNVTLSCEQNLNHDAMYWYRQDPGQGLRLIYYSQIVNDFQKGDIAEGYSVSREKKESFPLTVTSAQKNPTAFYLCASRTGHSGNTIYFGEGSWLTVV.